Following are 25 T cell receptor beta chains from one sample sequenced in a study of blood T cells in healthy people across ages. A second PCR, run for 7 to 11 cycles, used a sample-barcoded 5' primer plus a J-beta primer mix. MiXCR, applied by TCRdb to the 5' RACE reads, yields one record per CDR3 protein. Of about 1 million distinct CDR3 sequences in the sample, around 25% were seen once. The same specimen was also included in a second study, on T cells of mothers and their children.

The sequenced sample was blood. The receptors come from a girl aged 2-10 years in good health.

This clonotype was counted a few times. The rearrangement uses TRBV12-3 or TRBV12-4 and TRBJ2-5, with D perhaps matching TRBD1 or TRBD2 (5 bases each). V lost 0 bases and J lost 6, with 8 bases in between. This CDR3 is 13 amino acids long. CDR3 sequence: CASSLAGEKTQYF. CDR3 bases: TGTGCCAGCAGTTTAGCAGGGGAGAAGACCCAGTACTTC.

This chain connects TRBV7-2 to TRBJ2-5; D remains ambiguous. The CDR3 sequence is 14 residues long. Germline lookup yields CDR1 SGHTA and CDR2 FQGNSA. Trimming took 4 bases from V and 3 from J, leaving 12 bases between them. The CDR3 DNA reads as TGTGCCAGCAGCTCGGCCAGCGTAAAAGAGACCCAGTACTTC. Translating gives CASSSASVKETQYF.

The V call is TRBV7-6, the J call TRBJ2-5; 8 positions match TRBD1. The end of the DNA aligns better with TRBJ2-1, so the J call may be wrong. CDR1 and CDR2 (germline): SGHVS, FNYEAQ. The length of the CDR3 is 15 residues. The CDR3 here is CASSSTGGPGNEQFF. As DNA, the CDR3 is TGTGCCAGCAGCTCCACAGGGGGTCCCGGCAATGAGCAGTTCTTC.

This chain links TRBV12-3 or TRBV12-4 with TRBJ2-2; D unresolved. CDR3 size: 14 residues. V gave up 2 bases and J gave up 3 bases, with 7 bases separating them. CDR3: CASSLTPHTGELFF. CDR3 coding DNA: TGTGCCAGCAGTTTAACTCCTCACACCGGGGAGCTGTTTTTT.

The rearrangement uses TRBV5-5 and TRBJ1-2; 10 positions match TRBD1. Losses at the gene ends were 2 bases for V and 4 bases for J; bases not matched to a gene: 5. This CDR3 spans 15 amino acids. Germline V CDR1 and CDR2: SGHKS, YYEKEE (reference sequence). The CDR3 loop is CASSFGDRGFYGYTF. CDR3 DNA sequence: TGTGCCAGCAGCTTCGGGGACAGGGGCTTCTATGGCTACACCTTC.

This clonotype was found a few times. The chain is built from TRBV7-9 and TRBJ2-7; a possible D gene is TRBD1 (6 bases). The CDR3 contains 17 residues. CDR1 and CDR2 (germline): SEHNR, FQNEAQ (reference sequence). Trimming removed 0 bases at V and 0 bases at J, with 15 bases between. CDR3 sequence (DNA): TGTGCCAGCAGCTTAGCCCTACTCCGGGACAACTCCTACGAGCAGTACTTC. It encodes CASSLALLRDNSYEQYF. Full variable domain (rest looked up from reference TRBV7-9 and TRBJ2-7): DTGVSQNPRHKITKRGQNVTFRCDPISEHNRLYWYRQTLGQGPEFLTYFQNEAQLEKSRLLSDRFSAERPKGSFSTLEIQRTEQGDSAMYLCASSLALLRDNSYEQYFGPGTRLTVT.

A few counts support this clonotype. The chain is built from TRBV12-3 or TRBV12-4 and TRBJ2-7; 7 nucleotides match TRBD1. V lost 3 bases to trimming and J lost 5 bases; unmatched junction nucleotides: 4. The CDR3 covers 13 residues. The CDR3 nucleotides read TGTGCCAGCAGTTTGTGGGACAGCAACGAGCAGTACTTC. It specifies CASSLWDSNEQYF.

The sample holds a few counts of this clonotype. In DNA form, the CDR3 reads TGCGCCAGCAGCTCCGTAGGCCCTTCCTACGAGCAGTACTTC. Residues: CASSSVGPSYEQYF. The chain uses TRBV5-1 and TRBJ2-5; D is ambiguous. The J call may not be correct, given that the DNA end is closer to TRBJ2-7. Germline V gene lookup returns CDR1 SGHRS and CDR2 YFSETQ. The CDR3 totals 14 residues.

This clonotype appeared a few times. The chain couples TRBV12-3 or TRBV12-4 to TRBJ2-2; possibly TRBD2 for D (5 bases). Between the trimmed V and J ends, which lost 6 bases and 3 bases, there was a span of 11 bases. The CDR3 is made up of 14 amino acids. CDR3 sequence reads: CASSSDFYTGELFF. The CDR3 region has the DNA TGTGCCAGCAGCTCGGACTTCTACACCGGGGAGCTGTTTTTT.

This chain connects TRBV20-1 to TRBJ2-3; either TRBD1 or TRBD2 may supply D (5 bases each). The CDR3 loop spans 16 amino acids. Germline V gene lookup returns CDR1 DFQATT and CDR2 SNEGSKA (reference sequence). V was pared by 3 bases and J by 1 base, with 17 bases between. The CDR3 DNA reads as TGCAGTGCTAGGGGATATGGGCCGGGACGCACAGATACGCAGTATTTT. This sequence encodes CSARGYGPGRTDTQYF.

CDR3 amino acids: CASSQEWGRQYF. CDR3 coding DNA: TGTGCCAGCAGCCAAGAGTGGGGACGACAGTACTTC. V and J are TRBV3-1 and TRBJ2-5; D assignment may be TRBD1 or TRBD2 (5 bases each). The germline CDR1 and CDR2 sequences are LGHDT and YNNKEL (reference sequence). Trimming stripped 0 bases from V and 11 bases from J, with 10 bases between. The CDR3 sequence is 12 residues long.

In its sample, this clonotype was seen a few times. J is TRBJ2-2 and V is TRBV7-9; weak D call: TRBD1 (5 bases). Germline lookup yields CDR1 SEHNR and CDR2 FQNEAQ (reference sequence). The CDR3 sequence is 14 residues long. Between the trimmed V and J ends, which lost 1 base and 6 bases, there was a span of 9 bases. The CDR3 DNA reads TGTGCCAGCAGCTTAGGGGGCTCGGCCGGGGAGCTGTTTTTT. This codes for CASSLGGSAGELFF.

The chain carries TRBV7-9 and TRBJ1-1, with a weak D call TRBD1 (6 bases). V was cut by 6 bases and J by 2 bases, with 16 bases left in between. From germline, CDR1 is SEHNR and CDR2 FQNEAQ (reference sequence). CDR3 length equals 15 residues. CDR3 nucleotides: TGTGCCAGCAGTTCCTTACGGGGGGCCAACACTGAAGCTTTCTTT. Translated, it gives CASSSLRGANTEAFF. Full variable domain (rest looked up from reference TRBV7-9 and TRBJ1-1): DTGVSQNPRHKITKRGQNVTFRCDPISEHNRLYWYRQTLGQGPEFLTYFQNEAQLEKSRLLSDRFSAERPKGSFSTLEIQRTEQGDSAMYLCASSSLRGANTEAFFGQGTRLTVV.

V and J are TRBV7-8 and TRBJ2-1; 9 nucleotides match TRBD1. In germline, CDR1 is SGHVS, CDR2 FQNEAQ. The V gene end was trimmed by 5 bases and the J gene end by 13 bases; junction bases not matched to a gene: 9. There are 13 residues in the CDR3. The CDR3 DNA reads as TGTGCCAGCAGCCCCTTGGGGGGACAGGGACAGTTCTTC. Translated: CASSPLGGQGQFF.

J is TRBJ1-5 and V is TRBV28; TRBD1 matches at 8 bases. The germline V gene has CDR1 MDHEN and CDR2 SYDVKM. The CDR3 extends over 15 amino acids. Trimming at V came to 6 bases and at J to 5 bases, leaving 9 bases not matched to a gene. Here the CDR3 reads CASSPTGGRDQPQHF. The CDR3 DNA sequence: TGTGCCAGCAGCCCTACAGGGGGACGGGATCAGCCCCAGCATTTT.

This clonotype was observed a few times. The chain couples TRBV5-4 to TRBJ2-3; the match to TRBD2 covers 10 bases. The CDR3 sequence is 17 residues long. V gave up 3 bases and J gave up 0 bases; unmatched junction bases: 7. Germline CDR1 and CDR2: SGHNT and YYREEE (reference sequence). CDR3 protein: CASSWGTSARSTDTQYF. In DNA form, the CDR3 reads TGTGCCAGCAGCTGGGGGACTAGCGCTCGTAGCACAGATACGCAGTATTTT.

This clonotype was observed a few times. V gene TRBV7-9 combines with J gene TRBJ2-5; 8 bases match TRBD2. The last part of the DNA fits TRBJ2-1 better; the J call may be wrong. Germline assignment: CDR1 SEHNR and CDR2 FQNEAQ (reference sequence). The length of the CDR3 is 13 residues. DNA of the CDR3: TGTGCCAGCGAAGGACTAGCTCATTCGGAGCAGTTCTTC. Encoded protein: CASEGLAHSEQFF.

This clonotype showed up just once. The chain is built from TRBV5-1 and TRBJ1-2; 8 nucleotides align to TRBD1. Germline values: CDR1 SGHRS, CDR2 YFSETQ. After removal of 3 bases from V and 6 bases from J, the junction contained 7 bases not matched to a gene. This CDR3 has 14 amino acids. DNA of the CDR3: TGCGCCAGCAGCTGGTCCAACAGGGGGGATGGCTACACCTTC. It specifies CASSWSNRGDGYTF. Full variable domain (remainder filled in from reference TRBV5-1 and TRBJ1-2): KAGVTQTPRYLIKTRGQQVTLSCSPISGHRSVSWYQQTPGQGLQFLFEYFSETQRNKGNFPGRFSGRQFSNSRSEMNVSTLELGDSALYLCASSWSNRGDGYTFGSGTRLTVV.

This clonotype was picked up a small number of times. In nucleotides, the CDR3 is TGTGCCATCAGTGATTGGCCGGGACAGGGAAGAAAAGAGACCCAGTACTTC. Its translation: CAISDWPGQGRKETQYF. V usage is TRBV10-3 and J usage is TRBJ2-5, with TRBD1 identical over 9 bases. J lost 3 bases, V lost 3 bases, and 11 bases had no gene match. Germline CDR1 ENHRY, CDR2 SYGVKD. The CDR3 spans 17 residues.

This clonotype was seen many times. V gene TRBV7-9 combines with J gene TRBJ2-5, with D uncertain. The J call is doubtful: the DNA matches TRBJ2-7 better. Germline assignment: CDR1 SEHNR and CDR2 FQNEAQ (reference sequence). There are 12 residues in the CDR3. CDR3 amino acids: CASSFDTYEQYF. The DNA for the CDR3 is TGTGCCAGCAGTTTCGACACCTACGAGCAGTACTTC.

The chain combines TRBV14 with TRBJ2-5, with D uncertain. Germline lookup yields CDR1 SGHDN and CDR2 FVKESK. V lost 4 bases to trimming and J lost 3 bases, with 15 bases between them. The CDR3 totals 15 residues. The CDR3 protein is CASSPRAIVKETQYF. In nucleotides, the CDR3 is TGTGCCAGCAGCCCTCGGGCCATCGTAAAAGAGACCCAGTACTTC.

The chain couples TRBV6-5 to TRBJ2-2; the D is unclear. Trimming stripped 4 bases from V and 3 bases from J, with 9 bases between. Per the germline V gene, CDR1 is MNHEY and CDR2 is SVGAGI. The CDR3 totals 14 residues. The CDR3 loop reads CASSLFIDTGELFF. The CDR3 nucleotides are TGTGCCAGCAGTTTATTCATAGACACCGGGGAGCTGTTTTTT.

This clonotype was seen a handful of times. The gene calls are TRBV20-1 and TRBJ1-2, with D uncertain. There are 12 residues in the CDR3. Germline CDR1 is DFQATT and CDR2 is SNEGSKA (reference sequence). The V gene lost 7 bases and the J gene lost 7 bases, with 16 bases spanning the gap. The CDR3 reads CSVMGYGSGYTF. The CDR3 coding sequence is TGCAGTGTTATGGGGTATGGATCTGGCTACACCTTC.

J is TRBJ2-7 and V is TRBV4-1; D is undetermined. The CDR3 is made up of 14 amino acids. The germline V and J ends were trimmed by 4 bases and 6 bases, with 16 bases remaining between them. The germline gives CDR1 MGHRA, CDR2 YSYEKL. In nucleotides, the CDR3 is TGCGCCAGCAGCCCTAAAGACGGTGGGCGCGAGCAGTACTTC. It specifies CASSPKDGGREQYF.

This clonotype was detected a few times. The V gene is TRBV5-1, the J gene TRBJ2-7, with D possibly being TRBD1 (6 bases). CDR1 and CDR2 from the germline V gene are SGHRS and YFSETQ. CDR3 length: 13 amino acids. With 5 bases removed from V and 2 bases from J, the gap between germline ends came to 11 bases. CDR3 sequence reads: CASRTDSPYEQYF. Here the CDR3 DNA reads TGCGCCAGCAGGACGGACAGCCCCTACGAGCAGTACTTC.